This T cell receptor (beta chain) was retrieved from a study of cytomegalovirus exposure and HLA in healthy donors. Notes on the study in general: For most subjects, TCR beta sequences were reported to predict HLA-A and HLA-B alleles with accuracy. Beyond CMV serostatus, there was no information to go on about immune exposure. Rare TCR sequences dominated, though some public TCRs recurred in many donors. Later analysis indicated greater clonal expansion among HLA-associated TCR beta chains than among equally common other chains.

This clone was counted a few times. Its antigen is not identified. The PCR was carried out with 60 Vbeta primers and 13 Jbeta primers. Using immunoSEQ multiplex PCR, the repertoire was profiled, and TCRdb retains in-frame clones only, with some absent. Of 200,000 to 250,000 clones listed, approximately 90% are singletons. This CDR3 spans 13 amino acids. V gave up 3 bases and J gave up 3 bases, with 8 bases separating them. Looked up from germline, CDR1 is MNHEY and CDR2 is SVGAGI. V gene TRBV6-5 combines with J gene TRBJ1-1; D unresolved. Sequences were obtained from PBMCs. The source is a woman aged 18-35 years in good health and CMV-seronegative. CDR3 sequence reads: CASSYNADTEAFF. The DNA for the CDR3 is TGTGCCAGCAGTTATAACGCGGACACTGAAGCTTTCTTT.